The text below deals with one T cell receptor (beta chain). The data stem from a study of blood T cell repertoires in COVID-19. Profiling relied on immunoSEQ multiplex PCR, and the TCRdb table lists in-frame clones only, not all of them. The table records about 300,000 clones, 86% of them present only once. Assignment of participants to cohorts was predicated upon participant-reported clinical history. V was shortened by 5 bases and J by 4 bases, with 14 bases between the two germline ends. This CDR3 is built from 14 residues. Germline V gene data show CDR1 as MDHEN and CDR2 as SYDVKM. Sequenced: PBMCs or T cells enriched from blood (not recorded which). This sequence was found in a man aged 25-45 years who had recovered from COVID-19. This chain links TRBV28 with TRBJ1-1; D is perhaps TRBD1 (6 bases). CDR3: CASSPTGRGTEAFF. The CDR3 DNA follows: TGTGCCAGCAGTCCTACAGGGAGGGGCACTGAAGCTTTCTTT.